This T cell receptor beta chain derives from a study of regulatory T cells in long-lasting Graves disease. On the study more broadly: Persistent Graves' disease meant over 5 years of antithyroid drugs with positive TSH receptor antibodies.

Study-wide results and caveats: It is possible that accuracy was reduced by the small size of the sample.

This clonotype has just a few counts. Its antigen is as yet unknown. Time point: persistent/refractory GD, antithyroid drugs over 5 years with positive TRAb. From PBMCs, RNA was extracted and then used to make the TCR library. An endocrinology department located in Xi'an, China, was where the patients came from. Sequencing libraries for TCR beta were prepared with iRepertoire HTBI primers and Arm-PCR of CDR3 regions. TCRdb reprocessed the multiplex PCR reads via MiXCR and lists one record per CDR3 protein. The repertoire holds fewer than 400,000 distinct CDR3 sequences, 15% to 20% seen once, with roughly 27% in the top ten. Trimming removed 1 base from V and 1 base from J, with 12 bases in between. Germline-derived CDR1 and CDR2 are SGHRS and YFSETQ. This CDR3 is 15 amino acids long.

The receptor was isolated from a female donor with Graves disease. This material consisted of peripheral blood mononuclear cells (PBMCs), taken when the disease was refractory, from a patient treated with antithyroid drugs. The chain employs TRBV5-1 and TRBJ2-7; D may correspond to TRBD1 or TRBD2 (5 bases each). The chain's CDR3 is CASSLRGHGSYEQYF. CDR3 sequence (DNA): TGCGCCAGCAGCTTGCGGGGCCACGGGTCCTACGAGCAGTACTTC.